The T cell receptor (beta chain) described here comes from a study of blood T cell repertoires in COVID-19. Remarks on this clone: Other DNA variants within this sample encode the same CDR3.

Repertoires were generated with immunoSEQ multiplex PCR, while TCRdb's copy carries only in-frame clones and drops some. The sample records hundreds of thousands of clones, roughly 85% being singletons. This CDR3 region has 15 residues. V dropped 1 base and J dropped 2; count of bases not matched to a gene: 1. Germline V CDR1 and CDR2: SEHNR, FQNEAQ (reference sequence). The source is a human donor in a cohort sampled during active COVID-19. The chain is built from TRBV7-9 and TRBJ1-5, with TRBD1 matching 8 bases. The material sequenced was peripheral blood. The CDR3 protein is CASSLGGQGNQPQHF. Written as DNA, the CDR3 is TGTGCCAGCAGCTTAGGGGGACAGGGCAATCAGCCCCAGCATTTT.